The 3 T cell receptor beta chains below all came from one sample that was sequenced in a study of vaccination and CD4 T cells after COVID-19 (dated by TCRdb to the early 2020s). What this sample's treatment or condition label stands for: roughly 11-day PBMC culture with coronavirus spike peptide pools or control peptides (ViraFEST assay). The library was generated by PCR. The sequencer listed for this sample is Illumina iSeq 100. TCR sequencing of DNA from cultured CD4+ T cells used the Oncomine TCR Beta short-read assay at the Johns Hopkins FTIC core. TCRdb reanalyzed the raw reads on its own, using fastp at Q25 for trimming and MiXCR for clone calling, and kept in-frame beta chains. Rows merge per CDR3 protein into single entries with the most common DNA and genes. The sample profile shows some 10,000 distinct CDR3 sequences; approximately 71% of them were found once. Of the sample, around 28% is held by the ten largest clones.

No antigen is known for these receptors. The material sequenced was CD4+ T cells from blood, cultured in vitro. The receptor set was obtained from a human donor who had recovered from COVID-19.

The CDR3 region has the DNA TGTGCCAGCAGTTTAGGAGAGATGTATAATTCACCCCTCCACTTT. Encoded protein: CASSLGEMYNSPLHF. This sequence joins TRBV27 and TRBJ1-6; D remains unclear. V was cut by 2 bases and J by 4 bases, with 9 bases left in between. Germline CDR1 is MNHEY and CDR2 is SMNVEV (reference sequence). The CDR3 consists of 15 residues.

The chain has TRBV5-1 and TRBJ1-4; maybe TRBD1 (5 bases). The CDR3 has 18 residues. CDR1 is SGHRS, CDR2 YFSETQ, per germline. The V gene lost 4 bases and the J gene lost 0 bases, with 19 bases spanning the gap. This CDR3 is CASSVWGAQSTTNEKLFF. The CDR3 DNA reads as TGCGCCAGCAGCGTCTGGGGCGCACAATCTACAACTAATGAAAAACTGTTTTTT.

This chain uses TRBV4-1 with TRBJ1-5; unclear D gene. CDR1 is MGHRA and CDR2 is YSYEKL in the germline V gene. With 0 bases removed from V and 6 bases from J, the gap between germline ends came to 18 bases. The length of the CDR3 is 17 residues. The CDR3 sequence: CASSQEGGGGVGQPQHF. CDR3 in DNA: TGCGCCAGCAGCCAAGAGGGAGGTGGCGGGGTGGGTCAGCCCCAGCATTTT.